This T cell receptor (beta chain) was identified in a study of shared clonotypes between healthy human individuals. Overall study findings and caveats: Depth of sequencing was expected to influence donor clonotype sharing.

The data were produced by immunoSEQ multiplex PCR, yet TCRdb's version contains in-frame clones alone and is incomplete. Of about 590,000 clones in the sample, nearly 97% were seen once. CDR1 and CDR2 from the germline V gene are MNHEY and SMNVEV (reference sequence). With V trimmed by 3 bases and J by 4 bases, 3 bases remained unmatched. The CDR3 loop spans 14 amino acids. As regards this clone: Its cognate antigen is unknown.

It was CD45RO-negative cells, positively selected for CCR7, that made up naive CD8 cells, with terminally differentiated effector memory CD45RA+ cells excluded. The V gene is TRBV27, the J gene TRBJ2-3; TRBD2 matches 8 bases. The sequenced sample consisted of naive CD8+ T cells sorted from blood. This sequence originates from a woman aged 30 to 39 in good health. CDR3 DNA sequence: TGTGCCAGCAGTTTTTTCGGGGGGGCAGATACGCAGTATTTT. Amino acids: CASSFFGGADTQYF.